The 32 T cell receptor beta chains below were found in one sample sequenced in a study of Graves' ophthalmopathy and Graves' hyperthyroidism (dated by TCRdb to between 2017 and 2018). Instrument used: Illumina HiSeq 2000. For repertoire sequencing, the TCR beta CDR3 regions were amplified from RNA transcripts. HTBI primers and the Qiagen OneStep RT-PCR kit were used in a first-round RT-PCR, which was followed by a second-round multiplex PCR, size selection and purification. Through fastp at Q25 and MiXCR, TCRdb rebuilt clones from the public reads, retaining in-frame beta chains. Each entry is one CDR3 protein sequence, shown with its most common DNA and genes. Present in this sample are around 660,000 distinct CDR3 sequences, just over 40% of which were seen just once. The ten largest clones represent about 3.3% of the sample. Specimen: peripheral blood. The receptors stem from an adult man with Graves' ophthalmopathy.

The chain employs TRBV5-1 and TRBJ2-5; TRBD1 is a possible D gene (5 bases). The ends were cut back, 5 bases at V and 5 bases at J, with 13 bases in the middle. CDR3 length equals 13 residues. The germline CDR1 and CDR2 sequences are SGHRS and YFSETQ. In DNA form, the CDR3 reads TGCGCCAGCAGGTCCAGGGTCGGGGAGACCCAGTACTTC. It codes for CASRSRVGETQYF.

The chain has TRBV29-1 and TRBJ1-2, with TRBD1 as a possible D gene (6 bases). The length of the CDR3 is 11 residues. Trimming left V 8 bases short and J 11 bases short, with 18 bases between. CDR1 and CDR2 (germline): SQVTM, ANQGSEA. The CDR3 here is CSSLAGGPYTF. The CDR3 region has the DNA TGCAGCAGTTTAGCGGGGGGCCCGTACACCTTC.

Remarks on this clonotype: Since a much larger clone is just one base distant, this may be a read error. V is TRBV29-1 and J is TRBJ2-7; D may be TRBD1 (5 bases). This CDR3 is 11 amino acids long. Germline V gene sequence: CDR1 SQVTM, CDR2 ANQGSEA. CDR3 in DNA: TGCAGCGTAGAAAGGGGTCTCGAGCAGTGCTTC. Its protein is CSVERGLEQCF.

CDR3 loop: CAISFAGTGVHEQYF. CDR3 in DNA: TGTGCCATCTCCTTTGCCGGGACAGGGGTCCACGAGCAGTACTTC. This chain links TRBV10-3 with TRBJ2-7; 10 bases fit TRBD1. CDR3 length equals 15 residues. The ends lost 8 bases at V and 5 bases at J; junction bases unmatched: 12. The germline V gene encodes CDR1 ENHRY and CDR2 SYGVKD.

This clonotype came up many times. V and J are TRBV19 and TRBJ1-2; 11 bases are a match to TRBD1. Germline lookup yields CDR1 LNHDA and CDR2 SQIVND (reference sequence). This CDR3 spans 14 amino acids. The V and J ends lost 7 bases and 6 bases, in that order; junction bases with no gene match: 7. DNA for the CDR3: TGTGCCAGTACCATAGGACAGGGGGCAGATGGCTACACCTTC. Its translation: CASTIGQGADGYTF.

V gene TRBV25-1 combines with J gene TRBJ2-2, with 11 bases matching TRBD1. Germline CDR1 reads MGHDK; CDR2 reads SYGVNS. The V gene end was trimmed by 6 bases and the J gene end by 4 bases; junction bases not matched to a gene: 7. The CDR3 spans 16 residues. CDR3 amino acids: CASSPLDRGPTGELFF. CDR3 DNA sequence: TGTGCCAGCAGCCCCTTGGACAGGGGGCCCACCGGGGAGCTGTTTTTT.

In this sample, this clonotype turned up many times. This chain uses TRBV24-1 with TRBJ1-5; perhaps TRBD1 as D (6 bases). Germline loops: CDR1 KGHDR, CDR2 SFDVKD. Between the trimmed V and J ends, which lost 4 bases and 0 bases, there was a span of 9 bases. CDR3 length: 15 amino acids. CDR3 DNA: TGTGCCACCAGTGACCAGGACAGTAGCAATCAGCCCCAGCATTTT. This encodes CATSDQDSSNQPQHF.

The V and J genes are TRBV10-3 and TRBJ2-7; perhaps TRBD2 as D (6 bases). The J call may be incorrect, as the DNA end agrees better with TRBJ2-3. This CDR3 contains 15 residues. Germline V gives CDR1 ENHRY, CDR2 SYGVKD. Written as DNA, the CDR3 is TGTGCCATCTTTGGCGGACAACCGGGGGTGGATACGCAGTATTTT. It specifies CAIFGGQPGVDTQYF.

This clonotype was observed a few times. The V gene is TRBV4-1, the J gene TRBJ2-7; D is unresolved. The CDR3 has 12 residues. V lost 3 bases and J lost 5, with 8 bases in between. From germline, CDR1 is MGHRA and CDR2 YSYEKL. The CDR3 DNA reads TGCGCCAGCAGCCATATGGCCGACGAGCAGTACTTC. Amino acid sequence: CASSHMADEQYF.

The gene calls are TRBV13 and TRBJ2-6; 10 bases line up with TRBD2. Germline CDR1 PRHDT, CDR2 FYEKMQ (reference sequence). The CDR3 length is 17 residues. V trimming: 6 bases; J trimming: 2 bases; junction bases outside the gene matches: 7. The CDR3 region has the DNA TGTGCCAGCAGTTCCCGAGCGGGGGGGCCTGGGGCCAACGTCCTGACTTTC. Translation: CASSSRAGGPGANVLTF.

This clonotype was counted only a few times. This chain uses TRBV6-6 with TRBJ2-5; D uncertain. Germline-derived CDR1 and CDR2 are MNHNY and SVGAGI (reference sequence). This CDR3 is built from 14 residues. Trimming removed 0 bases at V and 2 bases at J, with 7 bases between. In nucleotides, the CDR3 is TGTGCCAGCAGTTACTCGGTCAGTCAAGAGACCCAGTACTTC. Amino acids: CASSYSVSQETQYF.

This clonotype was detected ten times or more. The V gene is TRBV12-3 or TRBV12-4, the J gene TRBJ2-6; D remains ambiguous. V gave up 4 bases and J gave up 8 bases, with 9 bases separating them. The CDR3 runs 13 residues. CDR3 in amino acids: CASSSGLPNVLTF. DNA for the CDR3: TGTGCCAGCAGTTCAGGCTTGCCCAACGTCCTGACTTTC.

V gene TRBV15 combines with J gene TRBJ2-6; D not resolved. Per germline, CDR1 LNHNV and CDR2 YYDKDF (reference sequence). The CDR3 length is 15 residues. Trimming stripped 3 bases from V and 2 bases from J, with 8 bases between. In nucleotides, the CDR3 is TGTGCCACCAGCAGCCCCGCCGCTGGGGCCAACGTCCTGACTTTC. This sequence encodes CATSSPAAGANVLTF.

The genes are TRBV7-9 and TRBJ2-4, with D possibly called TRBD1 or TRBD2 (5 bases each). Trimming removed 8 bases from V and 8 bases from J, with 7 bases in between. The CDR3 has 10 residues. CDR1 SEHNR and CDR2 FQNEAQ come from the germline V gene (reference sequence). The CDR3 sequence: CASGTDIQYF. CDR3 in DNA: TGTGCCAGCGGGACGGACATTCAGTACTTC.

This clonotype was observed at least ten times. The chain combines TRBV5-1 with TRBJ2-7, with TRBD2 as a possible D gene (6 bases). Trimming took off 4 bases at V and 2 bases at J, with 10 bases between the two ends. The CDR3 runs to 13 residues. CDR1 and CDR2 (germline): SGHRS, YFSETQ. The CDR3 coding sequence is TGCGCCAGCAGCCCTCGGGGGACCTACGAGCAGTACTTC. This gives the protein CASSPRGTYEQYF.

This clonotype occurred a few times. This chain uses TRBV9 with TRBJ1-2; D is unclear. This CDR3 region has 16 residues. Deletions cut 5 bases from V and 1 base from J, with 18 bases between. The V gene's germline CDR1 is SGDLS and CDR2 YYNGEE. The CDR3 coding sequence is TGTGCCAGCAGTTACTCGTCTGTTTGGAGTAACTATGGCTACACCTTC. This translates into CASSYSSVWSNYGYTF.

This clonotype was seen many times. The chain couples TRBV3-1 to TRBJ2-5; D gene ambiguous. Germline V CDR1 and CDR2: LGHDT, YNNKEL (reference sequence). Trimming took 1 base from V and 1 from J, leaving 1 base between them. The CDR3 loop spans 12 amino acids. The CDR3 DNA reads TGTGCCAGCAGCCAAGTCCAAGAGACCCAGTACTTC. This translates into CASSQVQETQYF.

This chain connects TRBV29-1 to TRBJ2-7, with TRBD2 matching 8 bases. The CDR3 has 12 amino acids. Trimming removed 7 bases from V and 5 bases from J; junction bases left unmatched: 7. The germline V gene has CDR1 SQVTM and CDR2 ANQGSEA. CDR3 protein: CSAGGGANEQYF. CDR3 nucleotide sequence: TGCAGCGCGGGGGGGGGGGCCAACGAGCAGTACTTC.

This chain uses TRBV25-1 with TRBJ2-2, with TRBD2 identical over 7 bases. Trimming removed 7 bases from V and 3 bases from J; junction bases left unmatched: 23. The V gene's germline CDR1 is MGHDK and CDR2 SYGVNS. The CDR3 contains 20 residues. The CDR3 DNA sequence: TGTGCCAGCACCAAATTTCTAATCTCCGGCGGGAGTGGGGACACCGGGGAGCTGTTTTTT. It encodes CASTKFLISGGSGDTGELFF.

This chain joins TRBV7-9 and TRBJ2-1; 9 bases align to TRBD2. V was pared by 4 bases and J by 7 bases, with 11 bases of the junction left unmatched. The CDR3 sequence is 16 residues long. Germline V gene data show CDR1 as SEHNR and CDR2 as FQNEAQ (reference sequence). CDR3 coding DNA: TGTGCCAGCAGCTCGATGTCCGGACTAGCGACTAATGAGCAGTTCTTC. Residues: CASSSMSGLATNEQFF.

Written as DNA, the CDR3 is TGTGCCAGCAGTTACTCTGTCAGGGTAGATGTGTACACCGGGGAGCTGTTTTTT. Its translation is CASSYSVRVDVYTGELFF. V and J are TRBV25-1 and TRBJ2-2; the D gene is possibly TRBD1 (5 bases). CDR1 is MGHDK, CDR2 SYGVNS, per germline. V lost 5 bases and J lost 3, with 22 bases in between. The CDR3 covers 18 residues.

For this clonotype: The junction and the germline gene differ at one end; a read error may be behind it. This chain joins TRBV10-3 and TRBJ1-4; D is possibly TRBD1 (6 bases). The CDR3 has 14 amino acids. The germline gives CDR1 ENHRY, CDR2 SYGVKD. CDR3 in DNA: TGTGCCAGCAGTGGACGGGGGCGCGGTGAAAAACTGTTTTTT. This encodes CASSGRGRGEKLFF.

This chain uses TRBV14 with TRBJ1-1; D is unclear. The germline V gene has CDR1 SGHDN and CDR2 FVKESK. CDR3 length equals 13 residues. Trimming shortened V by 2 bases and J by 5 bases, and 9 bases separated the two germline ends. This CDR3 is CASSQRQRTEAFF. DNA of the CDR3: TGTGCCAGCAGCCAACGTCAAAGGACTGAAGCTTTCTTT.

Comments on this clonotype: One junction end disagrees with the germline gene, perhaps due to a read error. The chain uses TRBV7-9 and TRBJ1-2; tentatively, D is TRBD1 (5 bases). Germline CDR1 SEHNR, CDR2 FQNEAQ (reference sequence). This CDR3 has 16 residues. The DNA of the CDR3 is TGTGCTAGCAGCTTATCCGGGGTGGGCAGGGCATGGGGCTACACCTTC. Protein sequence: CASSLSGVGRAWGYTF. Full variable domain (remainder filled in from reference TRBV7-9 and TRBJ1-2): DTGVSQNPRHKITKRGQNVTFRCDPISEHNRLYWYRQTLGQGPEFLTYFQNEAQLEKSRLLSDRFSAERPKGSFSTLEIQRTEQGDSAMYLCASSLSGVGRAWGYTFGSGTRLTVV.

This clonotype has ten or more counts. J is TRBJ1-1 and V is TRBV6-5; a possible D gene is TRBD1 (5 bases). There are 12 residues in the CDR3. The V end lost 4 bases, the J end lost 3 bases, and 6 bases lay between the germline ends. The germline gives CDR1 MNHEY, CDR2 SVGAGI. The CDR3 region has the DNA TGTGCCAGCAGTTGGGGGTACACTGAAGCTTTCTTT. Translation gives CASSWGYTEAFF.

The CDR3 loop is CASSEDSAGGNTIYF. CDR3 bases: TGTGCCAGCAGTGAAGACTCCGCCGGAGGGAACACCATATATTTT. The gene calls are TRBV25-1 and TRBJ1-3; D gene ambiguous. The germline V and J ends were trimmed by 2 bases and 7 bases, with 15 bases remaining between them. The CDR3 totals 15 residues. In germline, CDR1 is MGHDK, CDR2 SYGVNS.

The chain links TRBV7-2 to TRBJ1-1; D not resolved. The CDR3 contains 15 residues. Trimming took off 6 bases at V and 3 bases at J, with 17 bases between the two ends. Germline-derived CDR1 and CDR2 are SGHTA and FQGNSA. The DNA of the CDR3 is TGTGCCAGCAGTCCCGCACCAAACCCGGACACTGAAGCTTTCTTT. Residues: CASSPAPNPDTEAFF. The whole variable domain, remainder taken from reference TRBV7-2 and TRBJ1-1, is GAGVSQSPSNKVTEKGKDVELRCDPISGHTALYWYRQSLGQGLEFLIYFQGNSAPDKSGLPSDRFSAERTGGSVSTLTIQRTQQEDSAVYLCASSPAPNPDTEAFFGQGTRLTVV.

The chain employs TRBV12-3 or TRBV12-4 and TRBJ1-5, with D maybe TRBD1 (6 bases). The CDR3 runs 15 residues. V lost 5 bases and J lost 4, with 15 bases in between. This CDR3 reads CASSREGRGNQPQHF. The CDR3 DNA reads TGTGCCAGCAGTAGGGAGGGCAGGGGTAATCAGCCCCAGCATTTT.

The CDR3: CSAADGANVLTF. Here the CDR3 DNA reads TGCAGCGCTGCCGACGGGGCCAACGTCCTGACTTTC. The V gene is TRBV29-1, the J gene TRBJ2-6; no reliable D call. CDR1 and CDR2 (germline): SQVTM, ANQGSEA. Trimming removed 7 bases from V and 4 bases from J, with 8 bases in between. The CDR3 has 12 residues.

In its sample, this clonotype was seen a few times. This sequence joins TRBV29-1 and TRBJ2-3; weak D call: TRBD2 (6 bases). Trimming removed 4 bases at V and 0 bases at J, with 11 bases between. This CDR3 is built from 14 residues. Germline CDR1 reads SQVTM; CDR2 reads ANQGSEA. CDR3: CSVVGGMSTDTQYF. CDR3 nucleotide sequence: TGCAGCGTTGTCGGCGGGATGAGCACAGATACGCAGTATTTT.

With regard to this clonotype: A single base separates this from a much larger clone, so it may be a read error. No conserved phenylalanine or tryptophan ends this CDR3, so it is likely a read error. The chain has TRBV2 and TRBJ2-5; 7 bases are a match to TRBD2. This CDR3 is 14 amino acids long. Germline lookup yields CDR1 SNHLY and CDR2 FYNNEI. The J segment lost 5 bases and the V segment lost 9 bases, leaving 12 bases of the junction unmatched. CDR3 region: CASSTRTSSETQYS. Written as DNA, the CDR3 is TGTGCCAGTAGTACCCGGACTAGTTCCGAGACCCAGTACTCC.

In this sample, this clonotype turned up many times. The chain uses TRBV12-3 or TRBV12-4 and TRBJ1-4; D possibly corresponds to TRBD1 (5 bases). The CDR3 covers 13 residues. The ends were cut back, 3 bases at V and 6 bases at J, with 8 bases in the middle. The CDR3 reads CASSLGPYEKLFF. The CDR3 region has the DNA TGTGCCAGCAGTTTGGGGCCTTATGAAAAACTGTTTTTT.